The text below deals with one T cell receptor (beta chain). Its antigen target is currently unknown. Instrument used: Illumina HiSeq 2000. TCR beta cDNA libraries were made by 5'RACE template switching that added a universal primer site and unique molecular identifiers. Synthesis of cDNA was primed from the TCR beta constant segment and was followed by two consecutive PCR amplification steps. As for the authors' bioinformatics: MIGEC handled demultiplexing of the reads and grouping by UMI, while MiTCR was used to assemble and quantify clonotypes. Only TCR cDNA sequences supported by at least two reads were kept to exclude erroneous sequences. The tcR package was used for downstream repertoire analysis, and clonotypes were matched between fractions using CDR3 nucleotide sequence together with V segment. VDJmatch was used to annotate antigen specificity against VDJdb, with one amino acid substitution allowed in CDR3. After TCRdb reprocessed the reads, each CDR3 protein sequence was kept as one row, without DNA. TCRdb, rather than the study authors, made the V and J calls. The sample's table covers around 380,000 distinct CDR3 sequences. The top ten constitute over 8.5% of the sample.

Counted from cysteine to phenylalanine, this CDR3 has 13 amino acids. Only the protein is available. CDR1 and CDR2, per the germline V gene (reference sequence), are DFQATT and SNEGSKA. HCMV serostatus was determined by detecting HCMV-specific IgG in serum with a commercial ELISA kit. Ficoll density gradient centrifugation was used to isolate peripheral blood mononuclear cells from blood. These data belong to a study of T cells expressing NK-cell markers (dated by TCRdb to about 2020). Turning to the overall study: TCR beta-chain repertoires were profiled in sorted CD3+CD56+NKG2C+, CD3+CD56+NKG2C- and CD3+CD56-NKG2C+ T-cell subsets from several donors. Of the eight sequenced donors, seven were found to be HCMV-seropositive and one was found to be HCMV-seronegative. The eight sequenced donors were randomly selected healthy volunteers, three men and five women. Libraries were sequenced as 2 x 150 bp reads on Illumina HiSeq 2000/2500, MiSeq or NextSeq.

What the work shows at the level of the full study, not this receptor alone: In six donors, the dominant CD3+CD56+NKG2C+ clonotypes were among the top 10 CD8+ clonotypes and accounted for about 1.0-7.5% of CD8+ T cells. Those dominant clonotypes were again the most abundant among CD3+CD56-NKG2C+ cells in a handful of donors, at roughly 25-60.1%. Whether the expanded NKG2C-expressing T cell clones were specific for HCMV antigens remained unclear.

Sequencing used blood T cells: a sorted CD56 or NKG2C T cell subset, CD4+ or CD8+ T cells, or bulk PBMC T cells (not recorded which). The chain was built from TRBV20-1 and TRBJ2-4. This sequence was found in a woman aged 50 to 60 in good health. Donor details come from another sample of the same person, matched by shared clones. The CDR3 protein is CSAPIIAKNIQYF.